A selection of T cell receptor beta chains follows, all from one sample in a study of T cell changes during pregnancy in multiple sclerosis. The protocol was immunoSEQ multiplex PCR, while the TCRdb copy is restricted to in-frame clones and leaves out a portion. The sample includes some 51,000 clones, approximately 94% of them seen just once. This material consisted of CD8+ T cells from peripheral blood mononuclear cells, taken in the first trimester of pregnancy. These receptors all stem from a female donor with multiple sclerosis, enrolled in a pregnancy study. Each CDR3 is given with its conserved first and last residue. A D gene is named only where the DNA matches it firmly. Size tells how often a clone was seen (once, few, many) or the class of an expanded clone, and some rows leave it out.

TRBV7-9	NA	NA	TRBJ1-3	TGTGCCAGCAGCTTAGCCCCGGGACTGAACTCTGGAAACACCATATATTTT	CASSLAPGLNSGNTIYF
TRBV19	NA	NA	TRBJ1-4	TGTGCCAGTACAGCGGATAATGAAAAACTGTTTTTT	CASTADNEKLFF
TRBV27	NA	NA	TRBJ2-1	TGTGCCAGCGGGTCCCTGTCAGGGGTTAAATACAATGAGCAGTTCTTC	CASGSLSGVKYNEQFF
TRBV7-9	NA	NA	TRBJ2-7	TGTGCCAGCAGCACGTGGACAGACAGCCTGTACTTC	CASSTWTDSLYF
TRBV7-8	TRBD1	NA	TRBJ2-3	TGTGCCAGCAGCTTGAGAGGGACAGGTGCGGGCACAGATACGCAGTATTTT	CASSLRGTGAGTDTQYF
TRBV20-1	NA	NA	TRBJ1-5	TGCAGTGCTAGAGATGGGCCGTTCCAGCATTTT	CSARDGPFQHF
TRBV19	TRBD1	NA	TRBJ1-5	TGTGCCAGTAGTGACAGGGAAGTATCTCCCCAGCATTTT	CASSDREVSPQHF
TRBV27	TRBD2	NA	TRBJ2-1	TGTGCCAGCAGTTTGGCTAGCGGGAGCAATGAGCAGTTCTTC	CASSLASGSNEQFF
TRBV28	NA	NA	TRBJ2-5	TGTGCCAGCAGTTCTTATGCGGAGGGCCCCCAAGAGACCCAGTACTTC	CASSSYAEGPQETQYF
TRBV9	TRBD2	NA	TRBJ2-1	TGTGCCAGCAACAGCGGGGGGTTATATGAGCAGTTCTTC	CASNSGGLYEQFF
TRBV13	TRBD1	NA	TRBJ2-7	TGTGCCAGCAGCCCCTGGACAGGGACTGACGAGCAGTACTTC	CASSPWTGTDEQYF
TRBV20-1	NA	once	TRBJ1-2	TGCAGTGCTAGAGACGGGGGTAGCTACACCTTC	CSARDGGSYTF
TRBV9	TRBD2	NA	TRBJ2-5	TGTGCCAGTCGCGGGGGGGGGAAGACCCAGTACTTC	CASRGGGKTQYF
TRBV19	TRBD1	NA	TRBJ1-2	TGTGCCAGTAGTATAGCCCCGGGACAGCGACAAGATGGCTACACCTTC	CASSIAPGQRQDGYTF